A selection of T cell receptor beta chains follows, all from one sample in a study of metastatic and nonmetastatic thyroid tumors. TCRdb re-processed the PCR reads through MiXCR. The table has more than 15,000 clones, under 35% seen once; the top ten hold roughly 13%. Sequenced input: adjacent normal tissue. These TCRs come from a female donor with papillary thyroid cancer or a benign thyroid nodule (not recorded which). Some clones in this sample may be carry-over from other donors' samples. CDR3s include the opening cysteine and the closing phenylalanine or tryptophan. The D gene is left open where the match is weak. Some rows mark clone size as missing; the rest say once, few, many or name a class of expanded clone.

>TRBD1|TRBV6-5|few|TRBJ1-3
CASSSLTGSNTIYF
TGTGCCAGCAGTTCACTGACAGGGTCGAACACCATATATTTT
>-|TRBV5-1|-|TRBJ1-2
CASSLASTGRRTF
TGCGCCAGCAGCTTGGCCTCTACCGGAAGGCGAACCTTC
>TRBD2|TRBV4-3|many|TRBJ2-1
CASSQDGAGRFYNEQFF
TGCGCCAGCAGCCAAGACGGAGCGGGGAGGTTTTACAATGAGCAGTTCTTC
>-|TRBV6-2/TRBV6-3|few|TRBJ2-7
CAAEGDHSYEQYF
TGTGCTGCGGAGGGGGACCACTCCTACGAGCAGTACTTC
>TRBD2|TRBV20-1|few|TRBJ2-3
CSGPTSATDDTQYF
TGCAGTGGCCCGACTAGCGCGACGGATGATACGCAGTATTTT
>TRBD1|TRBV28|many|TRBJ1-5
CASTLARGPQPQHF
TGTGCCAGCACCTTAGCGAGGGGGCCTCAGCCCCAGCATTTT
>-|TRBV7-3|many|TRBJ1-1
CASSSTGTDEAFF
TGTGCCAGCAGCTCTACAGGAACGGATGAAGCTTTCTTT
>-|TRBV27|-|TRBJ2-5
CASSPLAGPRETQYF
TGTGCCAGCAGTCCACTGGCGGGGCCCAGAGAGACCCAGTACTTC
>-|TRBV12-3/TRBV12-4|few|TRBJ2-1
CASSLGGGHDEQFF
TGTGCCAGCAGTTTAGGTGGCGGACACGATGAGCAGTTCTTC
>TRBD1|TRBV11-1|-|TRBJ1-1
CASSPGGGNTEAFF
TGTGCCAGCAGCCCAGGGGGGGGGAACACTGAAGCTTTCTTT
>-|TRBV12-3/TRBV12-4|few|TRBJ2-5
CASSNLGETQYF
TGTGCCAGCAGCAATCTGGGGGAGACCCAGTACTTC
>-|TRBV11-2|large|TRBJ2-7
CASSYVQGGYEQYF
TGTGCCAGCAGCTATGTTCAGGGAGGCTACGAGCAGTACTTC
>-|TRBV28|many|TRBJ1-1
CASTAGRISTEAFF
TGTGCCAGCACGGCAGGGAGGATTTCCACTGAAGCTTTCTTT
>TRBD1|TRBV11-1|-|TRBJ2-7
CASSSGQVLEQYF
TGTGCCAGCAGCTCGGGACAGGTTCTCGAGCAGTACTTC
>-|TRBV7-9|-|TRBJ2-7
CASSLPSDLFEQYF
TGTGCCAGCAGCCTGCCGTCTGACTTGTTCGAGCAGTACTTC
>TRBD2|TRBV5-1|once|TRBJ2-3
CASSYRSPSGRALDTQYF
TGCGCCAGCAGCTACCGTTCCCCCTCCGGGAGGGCCCTGGATACGCAGTATTTT
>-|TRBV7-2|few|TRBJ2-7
CASSGFWGPPYEQYF
TGTGCCAGCAGCGGGTTTTGGGGACCCCCCTACGAGCAGTACTTC
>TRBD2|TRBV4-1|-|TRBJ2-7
CASSQDREVPYEQYF
TGCGCCAGCAGCCAAGATCGGGAGGTTCCCTACGAGCAGTACTTC
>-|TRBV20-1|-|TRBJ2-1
CSARDHSSYNEQFF
TGCAGTGCTAGGGACCACTCCTCCTACAATGAGCAGTTCTTC
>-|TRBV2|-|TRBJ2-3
CASSSGTDTQYF
TGTGCCAGTAGTTCCGGGACAGATACGCAGTATTTT
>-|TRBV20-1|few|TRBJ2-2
CSARSNTGELFF
TGCAGTGCTAGGTCGAACACCGGGGAGCTGTTTTTT
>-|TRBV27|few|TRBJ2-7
CASRRRGYEQYF
TGTGCCAGCAGACGCAGGGGTTACGAGCAGTACTTC
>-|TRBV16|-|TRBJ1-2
CASSQGTNYGYTF
TGTGCCAGCAGCCAGGGGACCAACTATGGCTACACCTTC
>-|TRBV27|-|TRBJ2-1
CASRRDSSYNEQFF
TGTGCCAGCAGGCGGGACAGCTCCTACAATGAGCAGTTCTTC
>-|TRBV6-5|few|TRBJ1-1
CASSSFPPEAFF
TGTGCCAGCAGTTCCTTTCCCCCGGAAGCTTTCTTT
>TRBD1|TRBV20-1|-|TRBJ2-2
CSAREWDRGGTGELFF
TGCAGTGCTAGAGAATGGGACAGGGGGGGAACCGGGGAGCTGTTTTTT
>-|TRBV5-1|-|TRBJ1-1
CASSLEGVGSTEAFF
TGCGCCAGCAGCTTGGAGGGGGTAGGTTCCACTGAAGCTTTCTTT
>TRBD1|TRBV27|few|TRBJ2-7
CASSLISGTGFSYEQYF
TGTGCCAGCAGCTTAATCTCCGGGACAGGATTCTCCTACGAGCAGTACTTC
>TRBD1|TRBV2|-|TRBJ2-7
CASSRDREQEQYF
TGTGCCAGCAGCCGGGACAGGGAGCAAGAGCAGTACTTC
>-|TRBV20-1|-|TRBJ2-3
CSARGTPRIKWTQYF
TGCAGTGCTCGCGGGACCCCCCGAATCAAGTGGACGCAGTATTTT
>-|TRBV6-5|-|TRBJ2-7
CASSSGAYEQYF
TGTGCCAGCAGTTCTGGAGCATACGAGCAGTACTTC
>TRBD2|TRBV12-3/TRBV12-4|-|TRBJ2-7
CASSWDYLKEQYF
TGTGCCAGCAGTTGGGACTATCTAAAGGAGCAGTACTTC
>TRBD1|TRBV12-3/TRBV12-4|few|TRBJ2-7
CASSLSGGSEQYF
TGTGCCAGCAGTTTGTCAGGGGGCTCCGAGCAGTACTTC
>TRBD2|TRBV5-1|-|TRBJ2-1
CASSVGLAYDNEQFF
TGCGCCAGCAGCGTGGGACTAGCGTACGACAATGAGCAGTTCTTC
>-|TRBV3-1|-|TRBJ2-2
CASSLKGRAAGELFF
TGTGCCAGCAGCCTTAAGGGTAGAGCCGCCGGGGAGCTGTTTTTT
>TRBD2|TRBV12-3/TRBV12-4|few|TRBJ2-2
CASSPLAGSNTGELFF
TGTGCCAGCAGCCCCCTAGCGGGGAGTAACACCGGGGAGCTGTTTTTT
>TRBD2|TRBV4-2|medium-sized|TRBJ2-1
CASSQITSGAYNEQFF
TGTGCCAGCAGCCAAATAACTAGCGGGGCTTACAATGAGCAGTTCTTC
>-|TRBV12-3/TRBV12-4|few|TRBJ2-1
CASSLNAPQGPPSSYNEQFF
TGTGCCAGCAGTTTAAACGCCCCCCAGGGGCCTCCAAGCTCCTACAATGAGCAGTTCTTC
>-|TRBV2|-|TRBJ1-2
CASSEARGTNYGYTF
TGTGCCAGCAGTGAAGCGCGGGGTACTAACTATGGCTACACCTTC
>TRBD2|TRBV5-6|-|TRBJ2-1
CASSRRLAGSYNEQFF
TGTGCCAGCAGCCGAAGACTAGCGGGTTCCTACAATGAGCAGTTCTTC
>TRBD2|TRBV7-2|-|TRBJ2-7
CASSPGLAPYEQYF
TGTGCCAGCAGCCCGGGACTAGCCCCCTACGAGCAGTACTTC
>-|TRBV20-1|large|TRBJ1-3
CSASLPGNTIYF
TGCAGTGCTTCGCTACCTGGAAACACCATATATTTT
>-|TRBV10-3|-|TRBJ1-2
CAISETPPGTVNYGYTF
TGTGCCATCAGTGAGACTCCCCCTGGGACGGTCAACTATGGCTACACCTTC
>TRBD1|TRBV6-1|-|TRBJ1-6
CASSVQAGGPFNSPIHF
TGTGCCAGCAGTGTACAAGCAGGGGGCCCCTTTAATTCACCCATCCACTTT
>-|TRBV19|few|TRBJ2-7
CASQGGGGSSYEQYF
TGTGCCAGCCAGGGGGGGGGCGGGAGCTCCTACGAGCAGTACTTC
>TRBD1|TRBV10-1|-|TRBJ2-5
CASSSSGQGSKKTQYF
TGCGCCAGCAGTTCATCGGGACAGGGATCAAAAAAGACCCAGTACTTC
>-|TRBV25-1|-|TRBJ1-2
CASRGQFDGYTF
TGTGCCAGCAGGGGGCAGTTTGATGGCTACACCTTC
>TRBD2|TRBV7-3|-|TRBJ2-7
CASSLTPSGKGEQYF
TGTGCCAGCAGCTTAACACCTAGCGGGAAGGGCGAGCAGTACTTC
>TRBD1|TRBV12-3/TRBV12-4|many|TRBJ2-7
CASSHLMSGTAYEQYF
TGTGCCAGCAGCCACCTAATGTCAGGGACAGCCTACGAGCAGTACTTC
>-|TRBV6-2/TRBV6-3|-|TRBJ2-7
CASSYSKQSRYEQYF
TGTGCCAGCAGTTACTCTAAACAGAGCCGCTACGAGCAGTACTTC
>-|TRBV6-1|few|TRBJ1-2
CASIQGSYTF
TGTGCCAGCATCCAGGGCAGCTACACCTTC
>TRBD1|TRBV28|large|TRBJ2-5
CASRPGTGEETQYF
TGTGCCAGCAGGCCCGGGACAGGGGAAGAGACCCAGTACTTC